This TCR beta chain was sequenced during a study of OX40 agonist ivuxolimab in advanced cancers. Across the whole study: The mean age was approximately 56 years, ranging from about 20 to 90, with roughly four fifths of participants male. Three patients, one with hepatocellular carcinoma and two with cutaneous melanoma, responded partially. Whole-study results and caveats: Several nonresponders also turned out to have low normalized T-cell clonal expansion.

For this clone: Antigen unknown.

TCRdb's copy holds only in-frame clones and misses some; the assay was immunoSEQ multiplex PCR. This sample has about 82,000 clones, with approximately 85% found just once. With baseline, cycle 4 day 1, and cycle 7 day 1 as timepoints, blood was sampled. V was trimmed by 7 bases and J by 1 base, leaving 10 bases between them. Germline V CDR1 and CDR2: MDHEN, SYDVKM. CDR3 length equals 13 residues. The chain couples TRBV28 to TRBJ2-5; tentative D call: TRBD2 (5 bases). The clonotype was recovered from an adult with an advanced solid tumor such as melanoma, head and neck, liver or kidney cancer. The sample was CD4+ or CD8+ T cells sorted from blood, taken in a trial of the OX40 agonist ivuxolimab. The CDR3 protein is CASIGLSQETQYF. Written as DNA, the CDR3 is TGTGCCAGCATCGGACTGTCCCAAGAGACCCAGTACTTC.